The subject of this entry is one T cell receptor (beta chain). Its antigen remains unknown. Repertoires were generated with immunoSEQ multiplex PCR, while TCRdb's copy carries only in-frame clones and drops some. The sample includes fewer than 900,000 clones, roughly 90% seen only once; the top ten take about 1.5%. This record belongs to a study of Ad26.COV2.S vaccination and SARS-CoV-2 variants. CDR1 and CDR2 (germline): MNHNS, SASEGT. This CDR3 spans 16 amino acids. V was shortened by 1 base and J by 5 bases, with 16 bases between the two germline ends. As to treatment: roughly 19 received Ad26.COV2.S at low or high dose, single or two shots; about five received placebo; per-sample allocation not given. Day 63 after the first vaccine or placebo injection was the time point for sampling. Study outcomes and limitations: Reports say spike-specific CD8+ and CD4+ T cell responses covered substantial breadth after vaccination.

The V call is TRBV6-1, the J call TRBJ2-3; possible D gene TRBD1, 5 bases. This material consisted of peripheral blood, taken in a trial of Ad26.COV2.S vaccine versus placebo. This TCR was recovered from a person between 18 and 60 years old who received the Ad26.COV2.S COVID-19 vaccine or a placebo. The CDR3 loop is CASSEVRVVSGDTQYF. CDR3 in DNA: TGTGCCAGCAGTGAAGTCAGGGTGGTCTCGGGAGATACGCAGTATTTT.